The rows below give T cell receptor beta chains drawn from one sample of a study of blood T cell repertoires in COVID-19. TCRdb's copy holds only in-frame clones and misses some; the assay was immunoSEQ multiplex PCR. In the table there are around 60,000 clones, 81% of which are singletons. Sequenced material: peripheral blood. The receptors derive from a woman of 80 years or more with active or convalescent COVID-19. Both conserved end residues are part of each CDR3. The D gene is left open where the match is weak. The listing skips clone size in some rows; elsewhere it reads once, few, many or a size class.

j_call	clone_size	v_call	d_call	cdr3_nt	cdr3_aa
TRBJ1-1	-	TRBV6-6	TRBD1	TGTGCCAGCGGGACAGGGGGCCTCATCTGGAACACTGAAGCTTTCTTT	CASGTGGLIWNTEAFF
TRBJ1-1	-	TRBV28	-	TGTGCCAGCAGTTTGAGCGGACGTAACACTGAAGCTTTCTTT	CASSLSGRNTEAFF
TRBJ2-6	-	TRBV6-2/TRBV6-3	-	TGTGCCAGCAGTTACTCTGGCATATCTGGGGCCAACGTCCTGACTTTC	CASSYSGISGANVLTF
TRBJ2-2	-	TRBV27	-	TGTGCCAGCAGTTCTGTCGCCGGGGAGCTGTTTTTT	CASSSVAGELFF
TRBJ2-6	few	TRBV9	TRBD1	TGTGCCAGCAGCGCACCGACAGGGGTTGGGGCCAACGTCCTGACTTTC	CASSAPTGVGANVLTF
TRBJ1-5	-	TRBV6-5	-	TGTGCCAGCAGTTACTCGGGGGGGAATCAGCCCCAGCATTTT	CASSYSGGNQPQHF
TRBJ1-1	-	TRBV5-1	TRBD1	TGCGCCAGCAGCTTGCGAACAGGGGGTTCCGCTGAAGCTTTCTTT	CASSLRTGGSAEAFF
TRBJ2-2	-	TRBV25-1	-	TGTGCCAGCAGCCCTCCCGTAGAGAACACCGGGGAGCTGTTTTTT	CASSPPVENTGELFF
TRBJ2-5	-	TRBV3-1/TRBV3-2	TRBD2	TGTGCCAGCAGCCAAGGCAATAGCGGGGGGCAAGAGACCCAGTACTTC	CASSQGNSGGQETQYF
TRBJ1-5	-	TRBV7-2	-	TGTGCCAGCAGCTTAGCCCCGTCGGGGAATCAGCCCCAGCATTTT	CASSLAPSGNQPQHF